What follows are 21 T cell receptor beta chains derived from one specimen sequenced in a study of CD8 T cells in Susac syndrome. After extraction with the RNeasy kit, 0.5 to 1 ug of the RNA was reverse transcribed using random hexamers. TCRdb re-called the immunoSEQ multiplex PCR reads through MiXCR, storing one row per CDR3 protein. The table shows under 250,000 distinct CDR3 sequences, with about 94% occurring only once. The specimen was CD4+ T cells from PBMCs. Every receptor here comes from a human donor with Susac syndrome.

The chain carries TRBV20-1 and TRBJ2-3; 11 bases agree with TRBD2. Germline V gene lookup returns CDR1 DFQATT and CDR2 SNEGSKA (reference sequence). V shed 3 bases, J shed 6 bases, and the junction held 8 bases outside the gene matches. The CDR3 has 15 residues. The CDR3 DNA sequence: TGCAGTGCTAGTCGGTCTAGCGGGAGGATTGATACGCAGTATTTT. Translating gives CSASRSSGRIDTQYF.

The chain recombines TRBV19 with TRBJ2-2; possibly TRBD1 for D (5 bases). Trimming cost V 8 bases and J 8 bases, with 12 bases left between them. The V gene's germline CDR1 is LNHDA and CDR2 SQIVND (reference sequence). The CDR3 is 12 amino acids. The CDR3 DNA reads TGTGCCAGTGGTACCAGGGATGGGGAGCTGTTTTTT. It codes for CASGTRDGELFF.

This chain uses TRBV27 with TRBJ1-4; D unresolved. Trimming removed 3 bases at V and 8 bases at J, with 13 bases between. CDR3 length equals 14 residues. The germline V gene encodes CDR1 MNHEY and CDR2 SMNVEV (reference sequence). The DNA of the CDR3 is TGTGCCAGCAGTTTGAGGCCCGCCGGGGAAAAACTGTTTTTT. Its protein product is CASSLRPAGEKLFF.

CDR3 nucleotide sequence: TGTGCCAGCTCTCCCGGGACAGGGAATGAAAAACTGTTTTTT. Its protein product is CASSPGTGNEKLFF. The genes are TRBV18 and TRBJ1-4; 9 bases are a match to TRBD1. There are 14 residues in the CDR3. J gave up 5 bases and V 6 bases, and 4 bases lay outside the gene matches. Germline V gene sequence: CDR1 KGHSH, CDR2 LQKENI.

This clonotype was observed a few times. The genes are TRBV29-1 and TRBJ2-6, with D possibly TRBD1 on 6 matching bases. Trimming stripped 3 bases from V and 1 base from J, with 10 bases between. There are 15 residues in the CDR3. Germline CDR1 reads SQVTM; CDR2 reads ANQGSEA. The CDR3 DNA reads as TGCAGCGTTGAGGGGGCCGGGTCTGGGGCCAACGTCCTGACTTTC. Protein sequence: CSVEGAGSGANVLTF.

V usage is TRBV12-3 or TRBV12-4 and J usage is TRBJ1-6; a weak D match, TRBD1 (6 bases). V was cut by 3 bases and J by 4 bases, with 7 bases left in between. The CDR3 is 14 residues long. CDR3 region: CASSFGQYNSPLHF. CDR3 sequence (DNA): TGTGCCAGCAGTTTTGGACAGTATAATTCACCCCTCCACTTT.

The chain links TRBV20-1 to TRBJ1-1, with 8 bases lining up with TRBD1. Germline V gene data show CDR1 as DFQATT and CDR2 as SNEGSKA (reference sequence). V trimming: 4 bases; J trimming: 5 bases; junction bases outside the gene matches: 9. There are 14 residues in the CDR3. CDR3 sequence reads: CSANRGGAITEAFF. In DNA, the CDR3 is TGCAGTGCTAACAGGGGGGGGGCAATTACTGAAGCTTTCTTT.

J is TRBJ2-5 and V is TRBV28; TRBD1 might be the D (5 bases). Germline CDR1 reads MDHEN; CDR2 reads SYDVKM. With 2 bases removed from V and 1 base from J, the gap between germline ends came to 8 bases. The length of the CDR3 is 14 residues. The DNA for the CDR3 is TGTGCCAGCAGTTTAGTTCAGGGCCAAGAGACCCAGTACTTC. Translation gives CASSLVQGQETQYF.

The chain is built from TRBV7-8 and TRBJ2-5; D might be TRBD2 (6 bases). The CDR3 totals 15 residues. The germline V gene has CDR1 SGHVS and CDR2 FQNEAQ. V lost 7 bases, J lost 1 base, and 16 bases lay in between. CDR3 loop: CASTRFSGGQETQYF. In nucleotides, the CDR3 is TGTGCCAGCACCCGATTTAGCGGAGGCCAAGAGACCCAGTACTTC.

The chain combines TRBV19 with TRBJ2-5; 8 nucleotides align to TRBD1. Losses at the gene ends were 5 bases for V and 6 bases for J; bases not matched to a gene: 8. The length of the CDR3 is 14 residues. Germline lookup yields CDR1 LNHDA and CDR2 SQIVND (reference sequence). The CDR3: CASSAYRGRKTQYF. In DNA form, the CDR3 reads TGTGCCAGTAGTGCCTACAGGGGGAGAAAGACCCAGTACTTC.

J is TRBJ1-1 and V is TRBV5-1, with 9 bases identical to TRBD1. Losses at the gene ends were 7 bases for V and 4 bases for J; bases not matched to a gene: 8. This CDR3 is built from 14 residues. Germline-derived CDR1 and CDR2 are SGHRS and YFSETQ. CDR3 loop: CASAEQGASTEAFF. CDR3 in DNA: TGCGCCAGCGCCGAACAGGGGGCGAGCACTGAAGCTTTCTTT.

The chain couples TRBV6-5 to TRBJ1-1; no clear D gene. CDR3 length equals 13 residues. V lost 7 bases and J lost 3, with 12 bases in between. Germline V gene sequence: CDR1 MNHEY, CDR2 SVGAGI. This CDR3 is CASKEPIHTEAFF. The CDR3 coding sequence is TGTGCCAGCAAGGAACCGATCCACACTGAAGCTTTCTTT.

The chain is built from TRBV20-1 and TRBJ2-1; TRBD1 matches at 8 bases. The CDR3 is 14 residues long. Germline CDR1 reads DFQATT; CDR2 reads SNEGSKA (reference sequence). V dropped 7 bases and J dropped 2; count of bases not matched to a gene: 7. Here the CDR3 DNA reads TGCAGTGTCGACAGGGGCACCACCTACAATGAGCAGTTCTTC. It translates to CSVDRGTTYNEQFF.

The chain joins TRBV5-1 to TRBJ2-2; D tentatively reads TRBD1 or TRBD2 (6 bases each). This CDR3 contains 15 residues. Germline lookup yields CDR1 SGHRS and CDR2 YFSETQ. V was pared by 0 bases and J by 4 bases, with 10 bases between. DNA of the CDR3: TGCGCCAGCAGCTTGGCCAGGGGAGGCACCGGGGAGCTGTTTTTT. Protein product: CASSLARGGTGELFF.

The J gene is TRBJ2-2, the V gene TRBV12-3 or TRBV12-4, with D unresolved. The CDR3 is made up of 15 amino acids. Trimming pared 7 bases from V and 1 base from J, leaving 13 bases between. CDR3 protein: CASTLASLNTGELFF. CDR3 nucleotide sequence: TGTGCCAGCACTCTTGCCAGCCTGAACACCGGGGAGCTGTTTTTT.

V and J are TRBV15 and TRBJ1-1, with 7 nucleotides matching TRBD1. V lost 0 bases, J lost 5 bases, and 15 bases stayed unmatched. The CDR3 contains 18 residues. Germline CDR1 LNHNV, CDR2 YYDKDF (reference sequence). CDR3 DNA sequence: TGTGCCACCAGCAGAGAGTTCGGAGGGGGCGAGGGAAGAACTGAAGCTTTCTTT. Amino acid sequence: CATSREFGGGEGRTEAFF.

The chain joins TRBV18 to TRBJ1-1; TRBD1 agrees at 8 bases. With 5 bases clipped from V and 4 bases from J, the junction kept 3 bases outside the gene matches. CDR1 and CDR2 (germline): KGHSH, LQKENI. This CDR3 region has 13 residues. In nucleotides, the CDR3 is TGTGCCAGCTCATCCAGGGGGCTCACTGAAGCTTTCTTT. It specifies CASSSRGLTEAFF.

J is TRBJ2-3 and V is TRBV7-2; a weak D match, TRBD1 (6 bases). Germline values: CDR1 SGHTA, CDR2 FQGNSA. The CDR3 spans 14 residues. The V end lost 7 bases, the J end lost 2 bases, and 13 bases lay between the germline ends. CDR3 protein: CASIYDRTTDTQYF. The CDR3 nucleotides are TGTGCCAGCATCTATGACAGGACCACAGATACGCAGTATTTT.

This clonotype was detected only once. This chain uses TRBV5-6 with TRBJ1-2; the D gene is possibly TRBD1 (5 bases). CDR3 size: 14 residues. Germline lookup yields CDR1 SGHDT and CDR2 YYEEEE. V lost 1 base to trimming and J lost 2 bases, with 9 bases between them. The CDR3 nucleotides are TGTGCCAGCAGCTTGTGGCCAGGGAACTATGGCTACACCTTC. Its translation: CASSLWPGNYGYTF.

The rearrangement joins TRBV27 to TRBJ2-3; 10 nucleotides align to TRBD1. The CDR3 contains 15 residues. Germline V gene lookup returns CDR1 MNHEY and CDR2 SMNVEV (reference sequence). J lost 3 bases, V lost 0 bases, and 0 bases had no gene match. CDR3 coding DNA: TGTGCCAGCAGTTTATCGGGACAGGGGACAGATACGCAGTATTTT. It encodes CASSLSGQGTDTQYF.

The CDR3 DNA sequence: TGTGCCTGGGGAGGGAGCAATCAGCCCCAGCATTTT. Translating gives CAWGGSNQPQHF. The chain links TRBV30 to TRBJ1-5; D is ambiguous. This CDR3 region has 12 residues. V was shortened by 5 bases and J by 1 base, with 6 bases between the two germline ends. Germline-derived CDR1 and CDR2 are GTSNPN and SVGIG (reference sequence).